Below, 2 T cell receptor beta chains from the same sample are listed, as sequenced in a study of blood T cell repertoires in COVID-19. Only in-frame clones appear in the TCRdb table, and some are missing; sequencing was by immunoSEQ multiplex PCR. The sample consists of fewer than 200,000 clones, roughly 80% of them appearing once. Sequenced sample: PBMCs or T cells enriched from blood (not recorded which). These receptor sequences come from a middle-aged man who had recovered from COVID-19.

The chain uses TRBV3-1 (or the pseudogene TRBV3-2) and TRBJ2-4; 7 bases map to TRBD1. V lost 4 bases, J lost 9 bases, and 6 bases stayed unmatched. The CDR3 extends over 13 amino acids. Germline CDR1 LGHDT, CDR2 YNNKEL (reference sequence). The CDR3 coding sequence is TGTGCCAGCAGCCGTGGCACAGGGGTCATTCAGTACTTC. Translating gives CASSRGTGVIQYF.

The chain couples TRBV4-3 to TRBJ2-6; D is unclear. The germline gives CDR1 LGHNA, CDR2 YSLEER. Trimming cost V 0 bases and J 0 bases, with 6 bases left between them. This CDR3 contains 16 residues. DNA of the CDR3: TGCGCCAGCAGCCAAGATACGGGCTCTGGGGCCAACGTCCTGACTTTC. This codes for CASSQDTGSGANVLTF.